This passage covers 18 T cell receptor beta chains from one sample sequenced in a study of blood T cells in healthy people across ages. The use of a sample-barcoded 5' primer and a J-beta primer mix characterized a second PCR of roughly 6 to 11 cycles. TCRdb reprocessed the 5' RACE reads with MiXCR, giving one entry per CDR3 protein. Among roughly 1,500,000 distinct CDR3 sequences listed, around 35% were seen once. The specimen sequenced was blood. These receptors were taken from a woman aged 25 to 39 in good health.

In this sample, this clonotype turned up a few times. This chain uses TRBV29-1 with TRBJ1-2, with D perhaps matching TRBD1 (5 bases). The V end was cut by 5 bases, the J end by 6 bases, with 10 bases between. This CDR3 contains 11 residues. Germline CDR1 SQVTM, CDR2 ANQGSEA. CDR3 DNA: TGCAGCGTTTGGGGGACCCATGGCTACACCTTC. Translating gives CSVWGTHGYTF.

This chain joins TRBV2 and TRBJ2-5; TRBD2 might be the D (5 bases). The CDR3 totals 14 residues. The V and J ends lost 6 bases and 4 bases respectively, with 15 bases between them. Germline V gene sequence: CDR1 SNHLY, CDR2 FYNNEI. CDR3 loop: CASRGGSLGETQYF. CDR3 bases: TGTGCCAGCAGGGGCGGGTCCCTCGGAGAGACCCAGTACTTC.

J is TRBJ2-3 and V is TRBV13; 11 bases fit TRBD1. V was pared by 4 bases and J by 2 bases, with 17 bases of the junction left unmatched. The germline CDR1 and CDR2 sequences are PRHDT and FYEKMQ (reference sequence). CDR3 length: 20 amino acids. The DNA of the CDR3 is TGTGCCAGCAGCTCGGGACAGGGGGATAATCCCCACGGGGTCACAGATACGCAGTATTTT. Its translation is CASSSGQGDNPHGVTDTQYF.

This clonotype was detected a few times. The chain carries TRBV20-1 and TRBJ2-3; TRBD2 matches at 9 bases. Trimming removed 5 bases from V and 5 bases from J; junction bases left unmatched: 11. The CDR3 consists of 15 residues. Per the germline V gene, CDR1 is DFQATT and CDR2 is SNEGSKA (reference sequence). The CDR3 DNA follows: TGCAGTGCTGCGGTGGGTAGCGGGGGAGGAGATACGCAGTATTTT. Translation gives CSAAVGSGGGDTQYF.

This clonotype was seen many times. The chain links TRBV6-6 to TRBJ2-3; TRBD2 aligns across 11 bases. CDR3 size: 17 residues. The germline V gene encodes CDR1 MNHNY and CDR2 SVGAGI (reference sequence). V lost 0 bases to trimming and J lost 0 bases; unmatched junction nucleotides: 2. CDR3: CASSYSTSGTSTDTQYF. In DNA, the CDR3 is TGTGCCAGCAGTTACTCGACTAGCGGGACTAGCACAGATACGCAGTATTTT.

A word on this clonotype: With a much larger clone just one base away, this may be a read error. J is TRBJ2-1 and V is TRBV7-3, with D hard to call. Germline loops: CDR1 SGHTA, CDR2 FQGTGA. V lost 2 bases to trimming and J lost 8 bases, with 10 bases between them. CDR3 length equals 13 residues. CDR3 residues: CASSLGLLDEQFF. CDR3 bases: TGTGCCAGCAGCTTAGGCCTTCTAGATGAGCAGTTCTTC. Looking up the rest from reference TRBV7-3 and TRBJ2-1 gives the full variable domain: GAGVSQTPSNKVTEKGKYVELRCDPISGHTALYWYRQSLGQGPEFLIYFQGTGAADDSGLPNDRFFAVRPEGSVSTLKIQRTERGDSAVYLCASSLGLLDEQFFGPGTRLTVL.

This chain joins TRBV20-1 and TRBJ1-1; maybe TRBD1 (5 bases). V was trimmed by 1 base and J by 5 bases, leaving 14 bases between them. The germline V gene encodes CDR1 DFQATT and CDR2 SNEGSKA (reference sequence). CDR3 length: 14 amino acids. CDR3 nucleotide sequence: TGCAGTGCTAGAGTTCCAGGGAGAGAGACTGAAGCTTTCTTT. This codes for CSARVPGRETEAFF.

V gene TRBV6-5 combines with J gene TRBJ2-7; 8 bases map to TRBD1. The CDR3 loop spans 14 amino acids. Germline V gene sequence: CDR1 MNHEY, CDR2 SVGAGI. J gave up 3 bases and V 6 bases, and 7 bases lay outside the gene matches. In DNA, the CDR3 is TGTGCCAGCAGGCCGGGACAGGCGCTCTACGAGCAGTACTTC. It yields the protein CASRPGQALYEQYF.

This clonotype has just a few counts. The chain employs TRBV20-1 and TRBJ2-7, with D unclear. With 0 bases removed from V and 0 bases from J, the gap between germline ends came to 15 bases. CDR3 length: 16 residues. The germline V gene has CDR1 DFQATT and CDR2 SNEGSKA (reference sequence). The CDR3 nucleotides read TGCAGTGCTAGAGATCATTCGGAAGGGATCTCCTACGAGCAGTACTTC. The encoded protein is CSARDHSEGISYEQYF.

This clonotype came up a few times. CDR3 sequence reads: CASSLVTENEQFF. The DNA of the CDR3 is TGCGCCAGCAGCCTAGTGACAGAAAATGAGCAGTTCTTC. The chain joins TRBV4-1 to TRBJ2-1, with D possibly TRBD1 on 5 matching bases. CDR3 length: 13 amino acids. Trimming stripped 4 bases from V and 7 bases from J, with 11 bases between. The germline V gene encodes CDR1 MGHRA and CDR2 YSYEKL.

The chain uses TRBV11-2 and TRBJ2-5; possibly TRBD1 for D (7 bases). The CDR3 extends over 17 amino acids. Trimming cost V 2 bases and J 5 bases, with 21 bases left between them. From germline, CDR1 is SGHAT and CDR2 FQNNGV. CDR3 residues: CASSLNFWRGRFETQYF. CDR3 nucleotides: TGTGCCAGCAGCTTAAATTTTTGGAGGGGGCGATTTGAGACCCAGTACTTC.

V usage is TRBV5-1 and J usage is TRBJ2-1; the D is unclear. Germline assignment: CDR1 SGHRS and CDR2 YFSETQ. This CDR3 contains 11 residues. Trimming shortened V by 3 bases and J by 12 bases, and 10 bases separated the two germline ends. CDR3 DNA: TGCGCCAGCAGCTATGCCGAGAGGCAGTTCTTC. Protein sequence: CASSYAERQFF. Full variable domain (remainder filled in from reference TRBV5-1 and TRBJ2-1): KAGVTQTPRYLIKTRGQQVTLSCSPISGHRSVSWYQQTPGQGLQFLFEYFSETQRNKGNFPGRFSGRQFSNSRSEMNVSTLELGDSALYLCASSYAERQFFGPGTRLTVL.

The table lists this clonotype with many counts. The chain joins TRBV12-3 or TRBV12-4 to TRBJ2-5; 8 nucleotides match TRBD2. CDR3 length equals 15 residues. Trimming took 3 bases from V and 0 from J; bases not matched to a gene: 3. The CDR3 loop is CASSLGRGDQETQYF. DNA of the CDR3: TGTGCCAGCAGTTTGGGGCGGGGGGACCAAGAGACCCAGTACTTC.

Regarding this clonotype: At one end the junction does not follow the germline gene, possibly because of a read error. The V gene is TRBV20-1, the J gene TRBJ2-2, with TRBD1 matching over 12 bases. Germline loops: CDR1 DFQATT, CDR2 SNEGSKA (reference sequence). This CDR3 spans 17 amino acids. For the CDR3, the DNA is TGCAGCGCTAGGTTGGGGGACAGGGGGCCCAACACCGGGGAGCTGTTTTTT. Its protein product is CSARLGDRGPNTGELFF.

Turning to this clonotype: A junction boundary mismatches the germline segment, possibly from a read error. This rearrangement joins TRBV19 to TRBJ2-7; the D gene could be TRBD1 or TRBD2 (5 bases each). Germline V gene sequence: CDR1 LNHDA, CDR2 SQIVND (reference sequence). CDR3 length: 14 amino acids. For the CDR3, the DNA is TGTGCCAATAGTATAGTCCCCGGGGCGCGAGAGCAGTACTTC. It codes for CANSIVPGAREQYF.

The table lists this clonotype with a few counts. The V gene is TRBV30, the J gene TRBJ2-3, with 10 bases matching TRBD2. J was trimmed by 2 bases and V by 4 bases; bases with no gene match: 6. The germline CDR1 and CDR2 sequences are GTSNPN and SVGIG (reference sequence). The CDR3 runs to 15 residues. The CDR3 DNA sequence: TGTGCCTGGACGAAACTAGCGGGGCACACAGATACGCAGTATTTT. This translates into CAWTKLAGHTDTQYF.

This clonotype has more than one count but fewer than ten. The V and J genes are TRBV28 and TRBJ2-5; 8 nucleotides match TRBD2. CDR3 length equals 17 residues. V was clipped by 3 bases and J by 2 bases; unmatched bases: 11. Per the germline V gene, CDR1 is MDHEN and CDR2 is SYDVKM. The CDR3 DNA is TGTGCCAGCAGTTTGGGGGTGATAGCGGGGAATCAAGAGACCCAGTACTTC. It is translated as CASSLGVIAGNQETQYF.

This clonotype was seen only a few times. The chain has TRBV7-2 and TRBJ2-1; D call uncertain. The CDR3 contains 16 residues. Trimming shortened V by 6 bases and J by 0 bases, and 15 bases separated the two germline ends. The V gene's germline CDR1 is SGHTA and CDR2 FQGNSA. In DNA, the CDR3 is TGTGCCAGCAGTTATATAGCCTTCAGCTCCTACAATGAGCAGTTCTTC. It encodes CASSYIAFSSYNEQFF.